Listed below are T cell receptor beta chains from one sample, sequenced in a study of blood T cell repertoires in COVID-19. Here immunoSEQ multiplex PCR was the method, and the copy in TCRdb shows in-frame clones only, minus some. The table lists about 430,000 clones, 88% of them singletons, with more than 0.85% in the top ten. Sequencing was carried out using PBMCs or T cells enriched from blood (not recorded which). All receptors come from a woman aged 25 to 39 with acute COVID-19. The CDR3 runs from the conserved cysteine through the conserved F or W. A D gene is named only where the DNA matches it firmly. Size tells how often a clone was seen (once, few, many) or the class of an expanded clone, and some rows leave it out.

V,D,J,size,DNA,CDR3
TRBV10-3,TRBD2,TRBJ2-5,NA,TGTGCCATCAGCTCTAGCGGGGGACTCCAAGAGACCCAGTACTTC,CAISSSGGLQETQYF
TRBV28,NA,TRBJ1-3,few,TGTGCCAGCAGTTTCTCCGGGGTGTCCTCTGGAAACACCATATATTTT,CASSFSGVSSGNTIYF
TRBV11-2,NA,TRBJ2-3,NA,TGTGCCAGCAGCTTATTCACGGGGGGCACAGATACGCAGTATTTT,CASSLFTGGTDTQYF
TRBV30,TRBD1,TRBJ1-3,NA,TGTGCCTGGAGTGTATTGGACAGGGGGAATGGAAACACCATATATTTT,CAWSVLDRGNGNTIYF
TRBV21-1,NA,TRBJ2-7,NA,TGTGCCAAGACAGGTGAATACGAGCAGTACTTC,CAKTGEYEQYF
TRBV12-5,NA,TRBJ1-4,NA,TGTGCTAGTGGTTTGGTTCCCGATGGAACCGGGGGTCTTGACCTCAATGAAAAACTGTTTTTT,CASGLVPDGTGGLDLNEKLFF
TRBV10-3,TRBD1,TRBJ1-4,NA,TGTGCCATCAGTCCCGGGACAGGGGGCGGAGGGGAAAAACTGTTTTTT,CAISPGTGGGGEKLFF
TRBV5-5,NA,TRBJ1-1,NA,TGTGCCAGCAGCTGGGCGGGGAGGGAGGGCACTGAAGCTTTCTTT,CASSWAGREGTEAFF
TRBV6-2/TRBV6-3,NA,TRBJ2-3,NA,TGTGCCAGCAGTTACTATCGGTTTGGGAGTGCAGATACGCAGTATTTT,CASSYYRFGSADTQYF
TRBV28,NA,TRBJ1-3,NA,TGTGCCAGCAGTTTTCACAGCTCTGGAAACACCATATATTTT,CASSFHSSGNTIYF
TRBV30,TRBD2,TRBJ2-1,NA,TGTGCCTGGAGTGGGGGTAGCGGGCCCGGCGATGAGCAGTTCTTC,CAWSGGSGPGDEQFF
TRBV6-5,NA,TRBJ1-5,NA,TGTGCCAGCAGTTACAGGGGTGGGGAAAGGCCCCAGCATTTT,CASSYRGGERPQHF
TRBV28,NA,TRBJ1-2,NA,TGTGCCAGCACCCCGGGGGGCCGCTATGGCTACACCTTC,CASTPGGRYGYTF
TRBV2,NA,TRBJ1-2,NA,TGTGCCAGCAGTGAAAGGGAGGGCTACACCTTC,CASSEREGYTF
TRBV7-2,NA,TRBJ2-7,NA,TGTGCCAGCAGCTTAGTGTGGCAGGTGGACGAGCAGTACTTC,CASSLVWQVDEQYF
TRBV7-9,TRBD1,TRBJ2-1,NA,TGTGCCAGCAGCTTTTCAGGGGGTATTAGTAGCTCCTACAATGAGCAGTTCTTC,CASSFSGGISSSYNEQFF
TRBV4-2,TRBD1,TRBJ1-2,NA,TGTGCCAGCAGCCAAGTCCAGCTCTCAGGGGGCCTTTTTAACTATGGCTACACCTTC,CASSQVQLSGGLFNYGYTF
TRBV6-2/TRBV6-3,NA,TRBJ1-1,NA,TGTGCCAGCAGTAGGACAGAGGGGTACACTGAAGCTTTCTTT,CASSRTEGYTEAFF
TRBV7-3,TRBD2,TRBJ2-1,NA,TGTGCCAGCAGCCTTTATAGCGGGGGGAACAATGAGCAGTTCTTC,CASSLYSGGNNEQFF
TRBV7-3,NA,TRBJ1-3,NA,TGTGCCAGCAGCCCCCCATGGAGGGGTACCATATATTTT,CASSPPWRGTIYF
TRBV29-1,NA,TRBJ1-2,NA,TGCAGCGCACCCTTGGGGGGAAGTGGCTACACCTTC,CSAPLGGSGYTF
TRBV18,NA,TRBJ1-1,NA,TGTGCCAGCTCAATTCAGGGGAGAGAAGCTTTCTTT,CASSIQGREAFF
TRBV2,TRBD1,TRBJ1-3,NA,TGTGCCAGCGGACAGGGTATCCCAGGAAACACCATATATTTT,CASGQGIPGNTIYF